The rows below give T cell receptor beta chains drawn from one sample of a study of blood T cell repertoires in COVID-19. Sequenced by immunoSEQ multiplex PCR; TCRdb stores in-frame clones only, minus some. The profile shows hundreds of thousands of clones, nearly 90% of them singletons. Sequenced sample: peripheral blood. The receptors were sampled from a man aged 18 to 30 with COVID-19, enrolled during active disease. CDR3s include the opening cysteine and the closing phenylalanine or tryptophan. D genes are given only for firm matches. The size of a clone is reported for some rows only, either as once, few or many, or as a class for expanded clones.

clone_size d_call j_call v_call cdr3_nt cdr3_aa
- - TRBJ1-5 TRBV28 TGTGCCAGCAGGGACCTCGAGGACAGTTTGAATCAGCCCCAGCATTTT CASRDLEDSLNQPQHF
few TRBD1 TRBJ2-3 TRBV6-6 TGTGCCAGCAGTTATAGGGGGCGGACAGATACGCAGTATTTT CASSYRGRTDTQYF
- TRBD1 TRBJ1-2 TRBV5-1 TGCGCCAGCAGCGACTTGACAGGGAACTATGGCTACACCTTC CASSDLTGNYGYTF
- TRBD2 TRBJ2-3 TRBV7-2 TGTGCCAGCAGCGCTCGGACAGGATTAGCGGGGGGGCGCGATACGCAGTATTTT CASSARTGLAGGRDTQYF
- - TRBJ2-6 TRBV19 TGTGCCAGTTCCTTCAGTGGGGCCAACGTCCTGACTTTC CASSFSGANVLTF
- TRBD2 TRBJ2-5 TRBV29-1 TGCAGCGTAGTAGCGGGACTACAAGAGACCCAGTACTTC CSVVAGLQETQYF
once - TRBJ1-2 TRBV5-4 TGTGCCAGCAGCTTGGTAGGGGCGGACGGCTACACCTTC CASSLVGADGYTF
- - TRBJ2-5 TRBV14 TGTGCCAGCAGCCAAGATGACAGGTACCAAGAGACCCAGTACTTC CASSQDDRYQETQYF
- TRBD2 TRBJ2-3 TRBV27 TGTGCCAGCAGTTTAAGGGGGGGAGGACTAGCGGGAATCACAGATACGCAGTATTTT CASSLRGGGLAGITDTQYF
few - TRBJ2-7 TRBV3-1/TRBV3-2 TGTGCCAGCAGCCAAGGTCCCGGGACAATTTACGAGCAGTACTTC CASSQGPGTIYEQYF
- - TRBJ2-5 TRBV18 TGTGCCAGCTCACCACCCGGGATGGAGACCCAGTACTTC CASSPPGMETQYF
- TRBD1 TRBJ2-7 TRBV27 TGTGCCAGCAGTTTATGGGGTGGGGGGACAGGGACCTACGAGCAGTACTTC CASSLWGGGTGTYEQYF
- TRBD1 TRBJ2-7 TRBV3-1/TRBV3-2 TGTGCCAGCAGCCAAAAGGGGGCGGGCAGCTCCTACGAGCAGTACTTC CASSQKGAGSSYEQYF
- - TRBJ2-7 TRBV4-1 TGCGCCAGCAGCCAAGTTCTACGTACCTACGAGCAGTACTTC CASSQVLRTYEQYF
- TRBD1 TRBJ2-1 TRBV5-4 TGTGCCAGCAGCAGGGGGACAGGGAGGAGGAATGAGCAGTTCTTC CASSRGTGRRNEQFF
- TRBD2 TRBJ2-2 TRBV6-1 TGTGCCAGCAGTAAAGTGACTAGCGGGAGAAACACCGGGGAGCTGTTTTTT CASSKVTSGRNTGELFF
- TRBD1 TRBJ2-5 TRBV7-9 TGTGCCAGCAGCCCAGGACAGGTAGAAGAGACCCAGTACTTC CASSPGQVEETQYF
few - TRBJ2-7 TRBV25-1 TGTGCCAGCAGTGACAGTTTCACCCACGAGCAGTACTTC CASSDSFTHEQYF
- - TRBJ1-1 TRBV19 TGTGCCAGTACGGGGGGGTCTGCTTTCTTT CASTGGSAFF
- - TRBJ2-3 TRBV28 TGTGCCAGCAGTTTGATAAGGATCAGGGCAGCAGATACGCAGTATTTT CASSLIRIRAADTQYF
- TRBD1 TRBJ1-1 TRBV4-2 TGTGCCAGCAGCCAAGTAGGATCAGGGGGCACTGAAGCTTTCTTT CASSQVGSGGTEAFF
once - TRBJ1-1 TRBV6-2/TRBV6-3 TGTGCCAGCAGTTACTCCACAGGTGAAGCTTTCTTT CASSYSTGEAFF
- TRBD1 TRBJ2-7 TRBV29-1 TGCAGCGTTGGGGACAGGGTGGGGTCCTACGAGCAGTACTTC CSVGDRVGSYEQYF
- TRBD2 TRBJ2-2 TRBV9 TGTGCCAGCAGCGAGACTAGCGGGAGTTACACCGGGGAGCTGTTTTTT CASSETSGSYTGELFF
- TRBD1 TRBJ1-4 TRBV5-1 TGCGCCAGCAGGTGGACAGGGGGCGATCAAAAACTGTTTTTT CASRWTGGDQKLFF
- - TRBJ1-1 TRBV6-5 TGTGCCAGCACCCCACAAGTTCACCGGAACACTGAAGCTTTCTTT CASTPQVHRNTEAFF
- - TRBJ2-5 TRBV5-1 TGCGCCAGCAGCCCGACGGAGTATTACCAAGAGACCCAGTACTTC CASSPTEYYQETQYF
- - TRBJ2-7 TRBV7-9 TGTGCCAGCAGCTTACCGGGCTCCTACGAGCAGTACTTC CASSLPGSYEQYF
- TRBD1 TRBJ2-1 TRBV2 TGTGCCAGCAAGGTGGGACAGGGTGAGGAGCAGTTCTTC CASKVGQGEEQFF
- - TRBJ1-2 TRBV7-2 TGTGCCAGCAGCTTAGATAACAGTTACTATGGCTACACCTTC CASSLDNSYYGYTF
- TRBD1 TRBJ2-1 TRBV7-9 TGTGCCAGCAGCGCGACGTCCGGGACAGGGGTCAGCTCCTACAATGAGCAGTTCTTC CASSATSGTGVSSYNEQFF
- TRBD1 TRBJ1-6 TRBV27 TGTGCCAGCAGACCCGGGACAGGGCTTTCACCCCTCCACTTT CASRPGTGLSPLHF
- - TRBJ2-5 TRBV7-8 TGTGCCAGCAGCTTAGGGACTCAAGAGACCCAGTACTTC CASSLGTQETQYF
- TRBD2 TRBJ2-1 TRBV19 TGTGCCAGTAGCCGTTACGGGACTAGCAATGAGCAGTTCTTC CASSRYGTSNEQFF
- TRBD2 TRBJ2-5 TRBV24-1 TGTGCCACCAGTGATGTCGGGACTAAACAAGAGACCCAGTACTTC CATSDVGTKQETQYF
- - TRBJ2-5 TRBV19 TGTGCCAGTAGTATGACGGGGGTTTGGGGGGAGACCCAGTACTTC CASSMTGVWGETQYF
- - TRBJ2-5 TRBV5-1 TGCGCCAGCAGCTTGGGTCAGGGCGGCCAAGAGACCCAGTACTTC CASSLGQGGQETQYF
- - TRBJ1-3 TRBV5-1 TGCGCCAGCAGCGCCCGGACTGGCGGAAACACCATATATTTT CASSARTGGNTIYF
- TRBD2 TRBJ2-1 TRBV19 TGTGCCAGTAGTCAGCGGGGAGCAGCGGCCTCCTACAATGAGCAGTTCTTC CASSQRGAAASYNEQFF
- TRBD2 TRBJ2-7 TRBV25-1 TGTGCCAGCAGAACCGGGACTAGCGACGAGCAGTACTTC CASRTGTSDEQYF
- - TRBJ1-3 TRBV9 TGTGCCAGCAGCGTAGCGGACAGACCAGGAAACACCATATATTTT CASSVADRPGNTIYF
- - TRBJ2-7 TRBV24-1 TGTGCCACCAGTAGTGGCCAACCATGGTACGAGCAGTACTTC CATSSGQPWYEQYF
- - TRBJ2-1 TRBV24-1 TGTGCCACCAGTGATGGAACTAGCATCCCCTACAATGAGCAGTTCTTC CATSDGTSIPYNEQFF
- - TRBJ2-3 TRBV28 TGTGCCAGCAGGCCCAGGGGTTACCTGACTAGCACAGATACGCAGTATTTT CASRPRGYLTSTDTQYF
- - TRBJ2-5 TRBV7-3 TGTGCCAGCAGCTCGTTCCGAGAGGAGACCCAGTACTTC CASSSFREETQYF
once - TRBJ1-4 TRBV5-8 TGTGCCAGCAGCTTTCCAAATGAAAAACTGTTTTTT CASSFPNEKLFF
- - TRBJ2-7 TRBV4-2 TGTGCCAGCAGTCGGGACAGGGATAAGGGCGGGGGGTACGAGCAGTACTTC CASSRDRDKGGGYEQYF